This T cell receptor beta chain comes out of a study of T cell changes during pregnancy in multiple sclerosis. The table came from immunoSEQ multiplex PCR; TCRdb's copy has only in-frame clones and leaves some out. The sample includes tens of thousands of clones, 91% of them seen just once. The clonotype comes from a female donor in good health, enrolled as a control in a pregnancy study. The starting material was peripheral blood, obtained after pregnancy.

The CDR3 spells CASSQDGPTGFYGYTF. CDR3 in DNA: TGCGCCAGCAGCCAAGATGGCCCGACAGGTTTCTATGGCTACACCTTC. The rearrangement links TRBV4-3 to TRBJ1-2; D is possibly TRBD1 (6 bases). Germline assignment: CDR1 LGHNA and CDR2 YSLEER. Trimming took off 0 bases at V and 4 bases at J, with 15 bases between the two ends. This CDR3 is 16 amino acids long.